The rows below give T cell receptor beta chains drawn from one sample of a study of T-cell memory formation after mild COVID-19. In TCRdb, the 5' RACE reads were re-called with MiXCR into one record per CDR3 protein. The sample contains 300,000 to 350,000 distinct CDR3 sequences, around an eighth of which appear only once. Input material: PBMCs or a T cell subset sorted from them (not recorded which). The origin of the receptors is a man between 18 and 35 years old who had mild COVID-19 (a few samples of this study predate the infection). Cell type and time point are not known. Both conserved end residues are part of each CDR3. D genes are given only for firm matches.

D	J	V	CDR3
TRBD2	TRBJ2-2	TRBV28	CASSPTSGDTGELFF
NA	TRBJ2-1	TRBV19	CATKGDYPDSEQFF
TRBD2	TRBJ2-1	TRBV29-1	CSVEGTSGGLNYNEQFF
NA	TRBJ2-5	TRBV4-3	CASSQELGSGETQYF
TRBD1	TRBJ2-7	TRBV23-1	CASNRDRGPLSEQYF
NA	TRBJ1-6	TRBV5-1	CASSLAGGTISPLHF
TRBD2	TRBJ2-1	TRBV3-1	CASSQRFTRRGGAFHEQFF
NA	TRBJ1-2	TRBV7-9	CASSYGPAKPYGYTF
TRBD1	TRBJ2-5	TRBV4-2	CASSQDIIRDRGETQYF
TRBD2	TRBJ2-7	TRBV2	CASIRKGLAGVYEQYF
NA	TRBJ1-2	TRBV7-2	CASSPEVYTF
TRBD1	TRBJ2-7	TRBV19	CASSTGTGGGEQYF
NA	TRBJ1-1	TRBV5-1	CASSLGRQEEAFF
NA	TRBJ1-1	TRBV15	CATQLGGITEAFF
NA	TRBJ1-5	TRBV7-2	CASSLRGDSNQPQHF
NA	TRBJ1-1	TRBV13	CASSLLPGNTEAFF
NA	TRBJ2-3	TRBV28	CASRTHGARDTQYF
NA	TRBJ2-5	TRBV29-1	CSVEDSEETQYF
TRBD1	TRBJ1-5	TRBV5-1	CASSPTPLEGQGQPQHF
NA	TRBJ1-5	TRBV3-1	CASSHGREYSNQPQHF
NA	TRBJ2-5	TRBV6-6	CASRLQGGETQYF
TRBD2	TRBJ2-5	TRBV5-6	CASSSWRTTSGGGETQYF
NA	TRBJ1-4	TRBV5-1	CASSVSTTNEKLFF
TRBD1	TRBJ2-5	TRBV27	CASSFLTTLTGIQETQYF
TRBD1	TRBJ2-3	TRBV12-3/TRBV12-4	CASNSGGADTQYF
NA	TRBJ2-5	TRBV6-2/TRBV6-3	CASSPFTVRGGYQETQYF
NA	TRBJ2-2	TRBV2	CASRRARGSTGELFF
TRBD1	TRBJ2-2	TRBV7-2	CASSLVTGADTGELFF
NA	TRBJ2-7	TRBV5-1	CASSASGLRGHEQYF
NA	TRBJ1-1	TRBV20-1	CSAIGGGNTEAFF
TRBD2	TRBJ2-3	TRBV5-1	CASSFGLAGGLSGTDTQYF
NA	TRBJ2-3	TRBV5-4	CASSHEAGRPDTQYF
NA	TRBJ1-2	TRBV5-1	CASSLVPGHYTF
NA	TRBJ2-3	TRBV20-1	CSAPGPGVDTQYF
TRBD1	TRBJ2-7	TRBV7-2	CASSSRQGTGQYF
NA	TRBJ1-5	TRBV19	CASNLGGAGAGPQHF
NA	TRBJ1-1	TRBV6-5	CASSYRVHPQSNTEAFF
TRBD1	TRBJ1-2	TRBV9	CASSALRQGGGYTF
NA	TRBJ2-5	TRBV7-8	CASSQRTGHQETQYF
NA	TRBJ2-7	TRBV18	CASSPSTGTQVEQYF
NA	TRBJ2-3	TRBV5-4	CASSGDHRTDTQYF
NA	TRBJ1-5	TRBV4-1	CASSQVTGRNQPQHF